The following is a T cell receptor beta chain sequence with its context. As yet, its antigen is unknown. Libraries were made from TCR beta cDNA, and they carried unique molecular identifiers. There were about 1 to 10 million T cells, and approximately 480,000 cDNA molecules came from them. TCRdb reprocessed the PCR reads with MiXCR, giving one entry per CDR3 protein. The table has 800,000 to 950,000 distinct CDR3 sequences, about 57% seen once; the top ten hold 4.6%. Germline V gene data show CDR1 as ENHRY and CDR2 as SYGVKD. The CDR3 runs to 13 residues. The data belong to a study of post-analysis software for immune sequencing data. Study summary: Included courses were relapsing-remitting and secondary progressive multiple sclerosis; progressive-relapsing multiple sclerosis was also included. Notes on the study in general: Those with multiple sclerosis, the patient group, showed significantly lower normalized Chao1 diversity than controls. Under the F measure, samples that were prepared in one batch clustered strongly together. Four or five TRBV segments, including TRBV5-6, TRBV5-1 and TRBV20-1, were more frequent in patients than controls.

The sequenced material came from blood. This sequence originates from a girl aged 5-17 years with multiple sclerosis. V gene TRBV10-3 combines with J gene TRBJ2-7; the match to TRBD1 covers 7 bases. The DNA end is more similar to TRBJ2-5, so the J call may be wrong. CDR3 DNA: TGTGCCATCAGTGAGACAGGGGTAGAGACCCAGTACTTC. Translation gives CAISETGVETQYF.